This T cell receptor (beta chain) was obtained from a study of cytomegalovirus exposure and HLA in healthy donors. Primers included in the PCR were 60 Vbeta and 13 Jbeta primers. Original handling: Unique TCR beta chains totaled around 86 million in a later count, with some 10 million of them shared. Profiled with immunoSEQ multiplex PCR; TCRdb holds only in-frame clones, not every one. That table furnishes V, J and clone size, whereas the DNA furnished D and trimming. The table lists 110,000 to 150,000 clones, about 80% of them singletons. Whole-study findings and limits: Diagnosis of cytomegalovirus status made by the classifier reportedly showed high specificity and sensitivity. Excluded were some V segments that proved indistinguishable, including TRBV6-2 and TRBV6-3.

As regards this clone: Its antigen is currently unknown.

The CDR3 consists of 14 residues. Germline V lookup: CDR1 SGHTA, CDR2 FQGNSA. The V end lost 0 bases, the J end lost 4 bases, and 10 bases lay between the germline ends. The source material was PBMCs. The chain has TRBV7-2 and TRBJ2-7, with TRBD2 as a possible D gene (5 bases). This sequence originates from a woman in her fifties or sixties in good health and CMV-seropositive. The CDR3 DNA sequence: TGTGCCAGCAGCTTAGCCCGGGGATTGTACGAGCAGTACTTC. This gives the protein CASSLARGLYEQYF. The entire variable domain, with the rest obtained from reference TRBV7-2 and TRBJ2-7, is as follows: GAGVSQSPSNKVTEKGKDVELRCDPISGHTALYWYRQSLGQGLEFLIYFQGNSAPDKSGLPSDRFSAERTGGSVSTLTIQRTQQEDSAVYLCASSLARGLYEQYFGPGTRLTVT.